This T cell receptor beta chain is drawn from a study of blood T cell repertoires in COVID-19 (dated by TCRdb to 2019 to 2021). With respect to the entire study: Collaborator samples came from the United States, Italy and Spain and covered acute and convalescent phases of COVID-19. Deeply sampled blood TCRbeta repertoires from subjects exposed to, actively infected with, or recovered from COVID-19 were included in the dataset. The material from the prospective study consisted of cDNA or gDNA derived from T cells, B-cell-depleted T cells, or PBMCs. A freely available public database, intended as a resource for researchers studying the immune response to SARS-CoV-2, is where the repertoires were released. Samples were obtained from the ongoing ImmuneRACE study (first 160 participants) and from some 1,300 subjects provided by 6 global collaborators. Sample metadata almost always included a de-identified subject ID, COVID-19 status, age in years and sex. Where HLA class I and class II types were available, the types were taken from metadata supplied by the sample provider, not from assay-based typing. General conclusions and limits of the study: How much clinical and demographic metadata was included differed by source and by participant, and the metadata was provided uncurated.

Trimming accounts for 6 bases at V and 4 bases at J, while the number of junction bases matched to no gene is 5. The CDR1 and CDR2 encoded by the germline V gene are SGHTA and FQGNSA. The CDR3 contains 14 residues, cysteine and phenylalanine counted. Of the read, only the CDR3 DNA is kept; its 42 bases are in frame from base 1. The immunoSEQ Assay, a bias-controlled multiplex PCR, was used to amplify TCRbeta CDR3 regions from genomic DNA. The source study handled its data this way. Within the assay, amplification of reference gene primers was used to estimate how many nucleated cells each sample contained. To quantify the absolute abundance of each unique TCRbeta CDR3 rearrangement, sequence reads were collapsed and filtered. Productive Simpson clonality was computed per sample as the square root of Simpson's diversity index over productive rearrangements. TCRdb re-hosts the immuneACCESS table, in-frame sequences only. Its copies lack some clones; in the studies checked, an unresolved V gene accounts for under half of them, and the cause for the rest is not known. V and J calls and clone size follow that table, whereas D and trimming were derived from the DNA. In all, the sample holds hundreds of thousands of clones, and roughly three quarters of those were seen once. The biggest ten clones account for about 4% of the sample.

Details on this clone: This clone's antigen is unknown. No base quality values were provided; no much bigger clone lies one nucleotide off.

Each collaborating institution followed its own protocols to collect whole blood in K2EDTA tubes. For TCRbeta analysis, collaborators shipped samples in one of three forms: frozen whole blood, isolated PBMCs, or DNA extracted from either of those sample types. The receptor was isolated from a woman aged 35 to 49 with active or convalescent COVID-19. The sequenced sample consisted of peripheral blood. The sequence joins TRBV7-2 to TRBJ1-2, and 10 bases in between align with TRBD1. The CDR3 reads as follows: CASRPTGGFYGYTF. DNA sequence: TGTGCCAGCAGACCGACAGGGGGCTTCTATGGCTACACCTTC.